Listed here are 30 T cell receptor beta chains from one sample, sequenced in a study of OX40 agonist ivuxolimab in advanced cancers. Generated by immunoSEQ multiplex PCR, the TCRdb table keeps only in-frame clones and is missing some. This table holds about 86,000 clones, 87% found once. This specimen consisted of CD4+ or CD8+ T cells sorted from blood, obtained in a trial of the OX40 agonist ivuxolimab. The receptors here all came from an adult with an advanced solid tumor such as melanoma, head and neck, liver or kidney cancer.

This CDR3 is CASRLAPPPRSNEQFF. In DNA form, the CDR3 reads TGTGCAAGTCGCTTAGCCCCCCCTCCCCGGTCAAATGAGCAGTTCTTC. The chain carries TRBV12-2 and TRBJ2-1; TRBD2, the table's D call, lacks a check against the DNA. TRBV12-2 is a pseudogene locus. The CDR3 loop spans 16 amino acids.

This clone was seen only once. The rearrangement links TRBV5-1 to TRBJ2-2; 11 bases agree with TRBD2. The V and J ends lost 7 bases and 5 bases, in that order; junction bases with no gene match: 7. CDR1 is SGHRS, CDR2 YFSETQ, per germline. The CDR3 spans 15 residues. The CDR3 DNA reads TGCGCCAGCGGAACTAGCGGGAGAGGGACCGGGGAGCTGTTTTTT. Its translation: CASGTSGRGTGELFF.

The chain uses TRBV5-4 and TRBJ2-1; 10 nucleotides match TRBD2. CDR1 SGHNT and CDR2 YYREEE come from the germline V gene (reference sequence). Unmatched junction bases numbered 5, after V lost 0 bases and J lost 8 bases. The CDR3 totals 15 residues. Written as DNA, the CDR3 is TGTGCCAGCAGCTTGGCAACTAGCGGGAAACATGAGCAGTTCTTC. This sequence encodes CASSLATSGKHEQFF.

The chain is built from TRBV9 and TRBJ1-6; possible D gene TRBD1, 6 bases. The CDR3 is 14 residues long. From germline, CDR1 is SGDLS and CDR2 YYNGEE. V lost 3 bases to trimming and J lost 8 bases, with 12 bases between them. CDR3 sequence: CASSGAGADSPLHF. The CDR3 DNA reads TGTGCCAGCAGCGGAGCAGGGGCCGATTCACCCCTCCACTTT.

The V call is TRBV5-4, the J call TRBJ2-5, with 11 bases that match TRBD2. The CDR3 sequence is 16 residues long. Germline CDR1 SGHNT, CDR2 YYREEE (reference sequence). V lost 0 bases to trimming and J lost 2 bases; unmatched junction nucleotides: 3. CDR3 sequence: CASSLEGLAVQETQYF. CDR3 coding DNA: TGTGCCAGCAGCTTGGAGGGACTAGCGGTTCAAGAGACCCAGTACTTC.

V gene TRBV28 combines with J gene TRBJ2-1; TRBD2 aligns across 12 bases. The germline gives CDR1 MDHEN, CDR2 SYDVKM. The junction had 7 bases not matched to a gene; V was cut back by 5 bases and J by 8 bases. The CDR3 spans 15 residues. The DNA of the CDR3 is TGTGCCAGCAGTCTAGCGGGGGGGCGAATCTATGAGCAGTTCTTC. Translating gives CASSLAGGRIYEQFF.

This chain joins TRBV6-1 and TRBJ1-4; D is perhaps TRBD1 (6 bases). Trimming took off 0 bases at V and 6 bases at J, with 11 bases between the two ends. The CDR3 is made up of 15 amino acids. From germline, CDR1 is MNHNS and CDR2 SASEGT. The CDR3 sequence: CASSEARGAYEKLFF. The CDR3 DNA sequence: TGTGCCAGCAGTGAAGCACGGGGGGCCTATGAAAAACTGTTTTTT.

This chain uses TRBV5-6 with TRBJ2-7; D perhaps matches TRBD1 (7 bases). CDR1 and CDR2 from the germline V gene are SGHDT and YYEEEE. V shed 4 bases and J shed 0 bases, with 17 bases lying between them. This CDR3 has 16 residues. CDR3 sequence reads: CASSLGGGTDSYEQYF. CDR3 coding DNA: TGTGCCAGCAGCCTAGGTGGAGGGACAGACTCCTACGAGCAGTACTTC. The full variable domain, in which reference TRBV5-6 and TRBJ2-7 provide the parts outside the CDR3, is DAGVTQSPTHLIKTRGQQVTLRCSPKSGHDTVSWYQQALGQGPQFIFQYYEEEERQRGNFPDRFSGHQFPNYSSELNVNALLLGDSALYLCASSLGGGTDSYEQYFGPGTRLTVT.

DNA of the CDR3: TGTGCCACTAGGCGTGGGGACATCTCCACTGAAGCTTTCTTT. Its protein product is CATRRGDISTEAFF. The chain carries TRBV19 and TRBJ1-1, with a weak D call TRBD1 (6 bases). Between the trimmed V and J ends, which lost 10 bases and 4 bases, there was a span of 19 bases. The CDR3 has 14 amino acids. Germline V gene lookup returns CDR1 LNHDA and CDR2 SQIVND (reference sequence).

V usage is TRBV5-8 and J usage is TRBJ2-7; TRBD1 agrees at 9 bases. Per the germline V gene, CDR1 is SGHTS and CDR2 is YDEGEE. The CDR3 is 15 residues long. J gave up 2 bases and V 1 base, and 4 bases lay outside the gene matches. The CDR3 protein is CASSLFRTGAYEQYF. The DNA of the CDR3 is TGTGCCAGCAGCTTGTTCAGGACAGGGGCCTACGAGCAGTACTTC.

This clone appeared a few times. This chain connects TRBV19 to TRBJ1-2; D is ambiguous. Germline V lookup: CDR1 LNHDA, CDR2 SQIVND (reference sequence). Trimming stripped 8 bases from V and 6 bases from J, with 10 bases between. CDR3 length: 11 residues. Here the CDR3 DNA reads TGTGCCAGTGCAGACACACATGGCTACACCTTC. Translation gives CASADTHGYTF.

The chain is built from TRBV5-1 and TRBJ2-7; D not resolved. Trimming removed 4 bases from V and 2 bases from J, with 13 bases in between. CDR1 SGHRS and CDR2 YFSETQ come from the germline V gene. This CDR3 comprises 14 residues. DNA of the CDR3: TGCGCCAGCAGCCCCCGGGTTGAGACCTACGAGCAGTACTTC. Its protein product is CASSPRVETYEQYF. The variable domain in full, completed from reference TRBV5-1 and TRBJ2-7, reads KAGVTQTPRYLIKTRGQQVTLSCSPISGHRSVSWYQQTPGQGLQFLFEYFSETQRNKGNFPGRFSGRQFSNSRSEMNVSTLELGDSALYLCASSPRVETYEQYFGPGTRLTVT.

The chain carries TRBV28 and TRBJ1-6; D is perhaps TRBD1 (6 bases). The CDR3 consists of 16 residues. Trimming left V 0 bases short and J 6 bases short, with 12 bases between. Per germline, CDR1 MDHEN and CDR2 SYDVKM. CDR3 region: CASSLWGAEGNSPLHF. CDR3 coding DNA: TGTGCCAGCAGTTTATGGGGGGCAGAAGGTAATTCACCCCTCCACTTT.

The chain employs TRBV7-8 and TRBJ2-5; TRBD2 matches 11 bases. The V gene's germline CDR1 is SGHVS and CDR2 FQNEAQ. This CDR3 spans 16 amino acids. Trimming at V came to 1 base and at J to 6 bases, leaving 7 bases not matched to a gene. The CDR3 DNA follows: TGTGCCAGCAGCTTAGGTATAGCGGGAGGGCCGAAGACCCAGTACTTC. This encodes CASSLGIAGGPKTQYF.

This rearrangement joins TRBV10-3 to TRBJ2-3; 10 nucleotides match TRBD2. The junction had 9 bases not matched to a gene; V was cut back by 3 bases and J by 0 bases. Germline loops: CDR1 ENHRY, CDR2 SYGVKD. The CDR3 is 18 amino acids. The CDR3 bases are TGTGCCATCAGTGACTCGAGCGGGGGGGCGCCAAGCACAGATACGCAGTATTTT. Its protein is CAISDSSGGAPSTDTQYF.

The chain uses TRBV11-1 and TRBJ2-6, with 9 nucleotides matching TRBD1. The CDR3 sequence is 18 residues long. CDR1 and CDR2 (germline): SGHAT, FQDESV (reference sequence). Trimming removed 3 bases from V and 5 bases from J; junction bases left unmatched: 11. The CDR3 DNA reads TGTGCCAGCAGCTTCCAACAGGGGGCCCTGGGCCGGGCCAACGTCCTGACTTTC. Its translation: CASSFQQGALGRANVLTF.

This chain connects TRBV10-1 to TRBJ2-3, with 11 bases identical to TRBD1. The germline gives CDR1 WNHNN, CDR2 SYGVQD (reference sequence). The CDR3 runs 15 residues. With 9 bases clipped from V and 4 bases from J, the junction kept 9 bases outside the gene matches. CDR3 region: CASLTGTGGSDTQYF. CDR3 in DNA: TGCGCCAGTCTTACCGGGACAGGGGGATCAGATACGCAGTATTTT.

The chain uses TRBV5-1 and TRBJ2-3, with a weak D call TRBD1 (6 bases). This CDR3 has 14 residues. In germline, CDR1 is SGHRS, CDR2 YFSETQ. Trimming took 4 bases from V and 2 from J, leaving 11 bases between them. The CDR3 bases are TGCGCCAGCAGCGGGGGCTTTACCACAGATACGCAGTATTTT. Translated: CASSGGFTTDTQYF.

The chain carries TRBV27 and TRBJ1-2; 10 bases map to TRBD1. Germline V gene lookup returns CDR1 MNHEY and CDR2 SMNVEV (reference sequence). This CDR3 spans 16 amino acids. V shed 8 bases, J shed 2 bases, and the junction held 11 bases outside the gene matches. The CDR3 bases are TGTGCCAGCTCACGGAGTGGGACAGGGGCGAACTATGGCTACACCTTC. It translates to CASSRSGTGANYGYTF.

The chain couples TRBV4-2 to TRBJ1-2; D is uncertain. The CDR3 has 18 amino acids. The V end was cut by 0 bases, the J end by 0 bases, with 17 bases between. CDR1 LGHNA and CDR2 YNFKEQ come from the germline V gene. CDR3 amino acids: CASSQEVQSPVTNYGYTF. The CDR3 region has the DNA TGTGCCAGCAGCCAAGAAGTACAGTCCCCAGTGACTAACTATGGCTACACCTTC.

The chain links TRBV6-5 to TRBJ2-5; D possibly corresponds to TRBD2 (6 bases). CDR1 and CDR2 (germline): MNHEY, SVGAGI. The CDR3 runs to 15 residues. V was trimmed by 7 bases and J by 2 bases, leaving 17 bases between them. The CDR3 nucleotides are TGTGCCAGCACCAGAGGGACCCGGGGGCAAGAGACCCAGTACTTC. It encodes CASTRGTRGQETQYF.

This clone was observed a handful of times. V and J are TRBV6-4 and TRBJ1-4, with 9 bases aligning to TRBD1. CDR3 size: 17 residues. Germline CDR1 MRHNA, CDR2 SNTAGT. Trimming took 0 bases from V and 6 from J; bases not matched to a gene: 8. CDR3 protein: CASSDSRDRECYEKLFF. The CDR3 DNA follows: TGTGCCAGCAGTGACTCGAGGGACAGGGAATGTTATGAAAAACTGTTTTTT.

DNA of the CDR3: TGTGCCAGCAGCGAGCTCCCGACAGGGACAGATGAAGCTTTCTTT. Translation gives CASSELPTGTDEAFF. V usage is TRBV7-3 and J usage is TRBJ1-1; 7 bases agree with TRBD1. The CDR3 length is 15 residues. CDR1 SGHTA and CDR2 FQGTGA come from the germline V gene. Trimming took 5 bases from V and 7 from J; bases not matched to a gene: 13. The variable domain in full, completed from reference TRBV7-3 and TRBJ1-1, reads GAGVSQTPSNKVTEKGKYVELRCDPISGHTALYWYRQSLGQGPEFLIYFQGTGAADDSGLPNDRFFAVRPEGSVSTLKIQRTERGDSAVYLCASSELPTGTDEAFFGQGTRLTVV.

The V gene is TRBV5-1, the J gene TRBJ1-1; TRBD1 matches at 7 bases. V shed 7 bases, J shed 2 bases, and the junction held 8 bases outside the gene matches. Per germline, CDR1 SGHRS and CDR2 YFSETQ. The CDR3 sequence is 14 residues long. Here the CDR3 DNA reads TGCGCCAGCCGGGACAGACCAACTAACACTGAAGCTTTCTTT. Translated: CASRDRPTNTEAFF.

The count of this clone is one. The chain carries TRBV7-9 and TRBJ2-3; 11 nucleotides match TRBD2. Per germline, CDR1 SEHNR and CDR2 FQNEAQ (reference sequence). The V gene end was trimmed by 5 bases and the J gene end by 5 bases; junction bases not matched to a gene: 9. The CDR3 runs 16 residues. CDR3 sequence (DNA): TGTGCCAGCAGCCCAGGACTAGCGGGTTATGGAGATACGCAGTATTTT. Translated: CASSPGLAGYGDTQYF.

The genes are TRBV7-8 and TRBJ1-5; weak D call: TRBD1 (5 bases). Trimming shortened V by 0 bases and J by 7 bases, and 7 bases separated the two germline ends. The V gene's germline CDR1 is SGHVS and CDR2 FQNEAQ. The CDR3 is 13 residues long. CDR3 nucleotides: TGTGCCAGCAGCTTAGCGGGGCTACAGCCCCAGCATTTT. Its protein is CASSLAGLQPQHF. Full variable domain (rest looked up from reference TRBV7-8 and TRBJ1-5): GAGVSQSPRYKVAKRGQDVALRCDPISGHVSLFWYQQALGQGPEFLTYFQNEAQLDKSGLPSDRFFAERPEGSVSTLKIQRTQQEDSAVYLCASSLAGLQPQHFGDGTRLSIL.

The V call is TRBV6-1, the J call TRBJ2-6; no firm D call. Trimming took 2 bases from V and 0 from J, leaving 5 bases between them. This CDR3 region has 15 residues. Per germline, CDR1 MNHNS and CDR2 SASEGT. CDR3 bases: TGTGCCAGCAGTGAAAGGGACTCTGGGGCCAACGTCCTGACTTTC. This codes for CASSERDSGANVLTF.

The chain has TRBV19 and TRBJ2-1; D call uncertain. The CDR3 runs to 15 residues. Germline CDR1 reads LNHDA; CDR2 reads SQIVND (reference sequence). Trimming left V 0 bases short and J 7 bases short, with 13 bases between. The CDR3 spells CASSIEAQSGNEQFF. In DNA form, the CDR3 reads TGTGCCAGTAGTATAGAGGCTCAGTCTGGGAATGAGCAGTTCTTC.

The chain recombines TRBV12-5 with TRBJ2-2; possible D gene TRBD1, 5 bases. CDR3 size: 18 residues. Trimming cost V 0 bases and J 1 base, with 15 bases left between them. CDR1 LGHNT and CDR2 FRNRAP come from the germline V gene. This chain's CDR3 is CASGLVQDGQLNTGELFF. CDR3 sequence (DNA): TGTGCTAGTGGTTTGGTACAGGACGGGCAGTTGAACACCGGGGAGCTGTTTTTT.

The rearrangement uses TRBV6-1 and TRBJ1-5, with D possibly being TRBD1 (6 bases). This CDR3 is 18 amino acids long. Trimming pared 2 bases from V and 0 bases from J, leaving 17 bases between. CDR1 and CDR2 (germline): MNHNS, SASEGT. The CDR3 coding sequence is TGTGCCAGCAGTGAAAGGGTCGGGACAACTATTAGCAATCAGCCCCAGCATTTT. It yields the protein CASSERVGTTISNQPQHF.